These T cell receptor beta chains were read from a single sample in a study of blood T cells in healthy people across ages. In TCRdb, the 5' RACE reads were re-called with MiXCR into one record per CDR3 protein. The sample lists roughly 1,800,000 distinct CDR3 sequences, around 50% occurring once. The sequencing sample was made of blood. These receptors came from a woman aged 40 to 50 in good health. CDR3s include the opening cysteine and the closing phenylalanine or tryptophan. Each record gives: CDR3 protein, V gene, clone size. For some rows the clone size is stated as once, few or many, or as a class when expanded; others skip it.

CDR3aa: CASSQEGLAGRQETQYF
v_gene: TRBV4-2
abundance: .

CDR3aa: CASGRQGMTYNEQFF
v_gene: TRBV6-1
abundance: .

CDR3aa: CSVEVVSSAVGYTF
v_gene: TRBV29-1
abundance: few

CDR3aa: CASSTGLAGKSDTQYF
v_gene: TRBV7-9
abundance: once

CDR3aa: CASSLFFRREGYGYTF
v_gene: TRBV5-5
abundance: few

CDR3aa: CSAVKETQYF
v_gene: TRBV20-1
abundance: many

CDR3aa: CASSQDTGSEQFF
v_gene: TRBV4-3
abundance: few

CDR3aa: CASSLYSGHGYTF
v_gene: TRBV7-9
abundance: .

CDR3aa: CATSRDGTGGNEQYF
v_gene: TRBV15
abundance: .

CDR3aa: CASSPGGSGATDTQYF
v_gene: TRBV7-4
abundance: .

CDR3aa: CASSQVLRGPYEQYF
v_gene: TRBV4-2
abundance: few

CDR3aa: CASSVFQTKETQYF
v_gene: TRBV2
abundance: .

CDR3aa: CASKPRGGTDTQYF
v_gene: TRBV13
abundance: .

CDR3aa: CASRSTRGAVQETQYF
v_gene: TRBV13
abundance: many

CDR3aa: CSASQGWTNTEAFF
v_gene: TRBV20-1
abundance: .

CDR3aa: CASSLRQSYNEQYF
v_gene: TRBV14
abundance: .

CDR3aa: CASSLTGGNTYNEQFF
v_gene: TRBV7-2
abundance: few

CDR3aa: CAISEWGGGTDTQYF
v_gene: TRBV10-3
abundance: .

CDR3aa: CASSPGGAASIQYF
v_gene: TRBV7-2
abundance: many

CDR3aa: CASSFIAGQETQYF
v_gene: TRBV12-3/TRBV12-4
abundance: .

CDR3aa: CASSLGQGTTNEQYF
v_gene: TRBV18
abundance: .

CDR3aa: CASSLGTERHSNQPQHF
v_gene: TRBV7-8
abundance: .

CDR3aa: CSVERQMNTEAFF
v_gene: TRBV29-1
abundance: few

CDR3aa: CASSPLYPDLELETQYF
v_gene: TRBV18
abundance: .

CDR3aa: CASSYSSQRSDGYTF
v_gene: TRBV6-6
abundance: few